These 6 T cell receptor beta chains share one sample of origin, sequenced in a study of blood T cell repertoires in COVID-19. TCRdb's table, derived via immunoSEQ multiplex PCR, lists solely in-frame clones and lacks some. The data show about 300,000 clones, more than 75% seen once. The sequenced sample was PBMCs or T cells enriched from blood (not recorded which). The receptors come from a man aged 30-40 years who had recovered from COVID-19.

The V call is TRBV24-1, the J call TRBJ2-6, with TRBD1 identical over 11 bases. In germline, CDR1 is KGHDR, CDR2 SFDVKD. The CDR3 is 18 amino acids. V shed 5 bases, J shed 4 bases, and the junction held 9 bases outside the gene matches. This CDR3 reads CATSGPGQGVPGANVLTF. The CDR3 coding sequence is TGTGCCACCAGTGGACCGGGACAGGGGGTGCCAGGGGCCAACGTCCTGACTTTC.

The rearrangement uses TRBV11-3 and TRBJ2-7, with D perhaps TRBD1 (5 bases). Germline assignment: CDR1 SGHNT and CDR2 YENEEA. The CDR3 runs to 12 residues. V gave up 8 bases and J gave up 3 bases, with 11 bases separating them. The CDR3 loop reads CASGQQGYEQYF. CDR3 sequence (DNA): TGTGCCAGCGGTCAGCAGGGCTACGAGCAGTACTTC.

The rearrangement uses TRBV5-1 and TRBJ1-1; D unresolved. CDR1 is SGHRS and CDR2 is YFSETQ in the germline V gene. Trimming removed 0 bases at V and 3 bases at J, with 12 bases between. This CDR3 is built from 15 residues. The DNA of the CDR3 is TGCGCCAGCAGCTTGGAGGCGGGCTACTACACTGAAGCTTTCTTT. It encodes CASSLEAGYYTEAFF.

This rearrangement joins TRBV11-3 to TRBJ2-5, with D possibly matching TRBD1 (6 bases). CDR1 is SGHNT, CDR2 YENEEA, per germline. This CDR3 comprises 13 residues. Trimming stripped 4 bases from V and 3 bases from J, with 9 bases between. CDR3 region: CASSSGEKETQYF. The CDR3 nucleotides read TGTGCCAGCAGCTCAGGGGAAAAAGAGACCCAGTACTTC. Filled out from reference TRBV11-3 and TRBJ2-5, the complete variable domain reads EAGVVQSPRYKIIEKKQPVAFWCNPISGHNTLYWYLQNLGQGPELLIRYENEEAVDDSQLPKDRFSAERLKGVDSTLKIQPAELGDSAVYLCASSSGEKETQYFGPGTRLLVL.

The J gene is TRBJ2-5, the V gene TRBV5-1; a possible D gene is TRBD2 (5 bases). Trimming removed 1 base from V and 5 bases from J, with 18 bases in between. CDR1 is SGHRS, CDR2 YFSETQ, per germline. CDR3 length: 16 amino acids. The CDR3 coding sequence is TGCGCCAGCAGCTTGATGGCAACTACCCCGGGGGAGACCCAGTACTTC. Its protein product is CASSLMATTPGETQYF.

The chain carries TRBV12-3 or TRBV12-4 and TRBJ1-2; 7 bases map to TRBD1. The V gene end was trimmed by 5 bases and the J gene end by 8 bases; junction bases not matched to a gene: 8. The length of the CDR3 is 13 residues. This chain's CDR3 is CASSPRGQRGYTF. CDR3 DNA: TGTGCCAGCAGTCCGAGGGGGCAGAGAGGCTACACCTTC.